These 16 T cell receptor beta chains came from one sample sequenced in a study of Ad26.COV2.S vaccination and SARS-CoV-2 variants. TCRdb's table, derived via immunoSEQ multiplex PCR, lists solely in-frame clones and lacks some. The table records around 380,000 clones, more than 85% of them present only once. Indicated treatment: over 15 received Ad26.COV2.S at low or high dose, single or two shots; several received placebo; per-sample allocation not given. Sampling took place 63 days after the first vaccine or placebo injection. Here the sequenced sample was peripheral blood, taken in a trial of Ad26.COV2.S vaccine versus placebo. These receptors all stem from a person between 18 and 60 years old who received the Ad26.COV2.S COVID-19 vaccine or a placebo.

V is TRBV6-5 and J is TRBJ2-7; 9 nucleotides align to TRBD1. This CDR3 has 16 residues. Germline-derived CDR1 and CDR2 are MNHEY and SVGAGI. Germline trimming cut 0 bases from V and 4 bases from J; bases unmatched to any gene: 7. The CDR3 loop reads CASSYSTGTGSYEQYF. The DNA of the CDR3 is TGTGCCAGCAGTTACTCGACTGGGACAGGGAGTTACGAGCAGTACTTC.

The rearrangement joins TRBV5-8 to TRBJ2-3; 10 positions agree with TRBD2. V shed 2 bases and J 6 bases; nucleotides not matched to a gene: 6. The CDR3 extends over 15 amino acids. CDR1 and CDR2 from the germline V gene are SGHTS and YDEGEE. The CDR3 here is CASSFRAGGPDTQYF. Written as DNA, the CDR3 is TGTGCCAGCAGCTTTCGAGCGGGGGGGCCTGATACGCAGTATTTT.

The chain links TRBV6-8 to TRBJ2-5; D may be TRBD1 (5 bases). The CDR3 is 14 residues long. The V end was cut by 1 base, the J end by 7 bases, with 13 bases between. Per the germline V gene, CDR1 is MNHGY and CDR2 is SAAAGT. CDR3 amino acids: CASSYLGEMVTQYF. For the CDR3, the DNA is TGTGCCAGCAGTTACTTAGGGGAAATGGTGACCCAGTACTTC.

This clone was seen a single time. J is TRBJ1-2 and V is TRBV4-2; 9 bases map to TRBD1. The CDR3 has 14 residues. The junction had 8 bases not matched to a gene; V was cut back by 4 bases and J by 8 bases. CDR1 and CDR2 from the germline V gene are LGHNA and YNFKEQ. The CDR3 DNA sequence: TGTGCCAGCAGCCCTAAACAGGGGGCGGTGGGCTACACCTTC. As protein: CASSPKQGAVGYTF.

This clone was recorded once. The CDR3 region is CASSQDAYNEQFF. CDR3 DNA: TGCGCCAGCAGCCAAGACGCGTACAATGAGCAGTTCTTC. This chain uses TRBV4-1 with TRBJ2-1; D ambiguous. The germline V gene encodes CDR1 MGHRA and CDR2 YSYEKL. This CDR3 has 13 amino acids. V was shortened by 0 bases and J by 4 bases, with 4 bases between the two germline ends.

The chain combines TRBV4-1 with TRBJ2-4, with D unclear. Germline-derived CDR1 and CDR2 are MGHRA and YSYEKL. V dropped 1 base and J dropped 0 bases, with 7 bases sitting between them. The CDR3 extends over 15 amino acids. The CDR3 loop is CASSQAVLAKNIQYF. In DNA, the CDR3 is TGCGCCAGCAGCCAAGCGGTATTAGCCAAAAACATTCAGTACTTC.

The gene calls are TRBV7-2 and TRBJ2-1; D unresolved. Per the germline V gene, CDR1 is SGHTA and CDR2 is FQGNSA. V was pared by 3 bases and J by 10 bases, with 10 bases between. This CDR3 has 12 amino acids. CDR3 residues: CASSFYLQEQFF. The CDR3 DNA reads as TGTGCCAGCAGCTTCTACCTCCAGGAGCAGTTCTTC.

V is TRBV4-1 and J is TRBJ2-5; TRBD2 is a possible D gene (6 bases). Trimming shortened V by 5 bases and J by 5 bases, and 15 bases separated the two germline ends. The length of the CDR3 is 14 residues. Germline V gives CDR1 MGHRA, CDR2 YSYEKL. CDR3 in DNA: TGCGCCAGCAGCGGGGGGTCAGGGATGGAGACCCAGTACTTC. Encoded protein: CASSGGSGMETQYF.

The rearrangement joins TRBV6-4 to TRBJ1-6; D remains unclear. CDR1 is MRHNA and CDR2 is SNTAGT in the germline V gene. V shed 2 bases and J shed 7 bases, with 6 bases lying between them. The CDR3 consists of 13 residues. Here the CDR3 DNA reads TGTGCCAGCAGTGACGAGCGAAATTCACCCCTCCACTTT. Protein: CASSDERNSPLHF.

This chain connects TRBV9 to TRBJ1-5; 7 bases map to TRBD1. CDR1 and CDR2 (germline): SGDLS, YYNGEE. The CDR3 runs 13 residues. With 7 bases clipped from V and 1 base from J, the junction kept 2 bases outside the gene matches. Written as DNA, the CDR3 is TGTGCCAGCCCAGGGGGGAGCAATCAGCCCCAGCATTTT. Translated, it gives CASPGGSNQPQHF.

This chain links TRBV6-2 or TRBV6-3 with TRBJ1-2; D remains ambiguous. The CDR3 is 15 amino acids. Germline V gene data show CDR1 as MNHEY and CDR2 as SVGEGT. V lost 2 bases, J lost 0 bases, and 10 bases lay in between. CDR3 loop: CASSYVAKANYGYTF. The DNA of the CDR3 is TGTGCCAGCAGTTACGTGGCAAAGGCTAACTATGGCTACACCTTC.

V is TRBV6-5 and J is TRBJ1-5; tentative D call: TRBD1 (6 bases). The V and J ends lost 3 bases and 5 bases respectively, with 11 bases between them. The CDR3 extends over 14 amino acids. Germline-derived CDR1 and CDR2 are MNHEY and SVGAGI. Here the CDR3 reads CASSYKAGDQPQHF. The DNA of the CDR3 is TGTGCCAGCAGTTATAAGGCAGGGGATCAGCCCCAGCATTTT.

There are a few counts of this clone. The chain links TRBV3-1 (or the pseudogene TRBV3-2) to TRBJ1-2, with D tentatively TRBD1 (5 bases). Germline loops: CDR1 LGHDT, CDR2 YNNKEL (reference sequence). V lost 2 bases and J 4 bases, leaving 23 bases between the germline ends. This CDR3 has 18 residues. Written as DNA, the CDR3 is TGTGCCAGCAGCCAACAAGGGGCGGCTTTCAAAAGTCCCTATGGCTACACCTTC. Its translation: CASSQQGAAFKSPYGYTF.

This sequence joins TRBV18 and TRBJ2-1; 12 positions agree with TRBD2. With 2 bases clipped from V and 5 bases from J, the junction kept 13 bases outside the gene matches. This CDR3 contains 19 residues. Germline loops: CDR1 KGHSH, CDR2 LQKENI. CDR3 protein: CASSPIYLWTSGVNNEQFF. The CDR3 DNA follows: TGTGCCAGCTCACCAATCTACCTCTGGACTAGCGGGGTAAACAATGAGCAGTTCTTC.

This chain connects TRBV6-5 to TRBJ1-1; no definite D call. V lost 7 bases to trimming and J lost 4 bases, with 19 bases between them. The CDR3 runs 15 residues. Germline V gives CDR1 MNHEY, CDR2 SVGAGI. The CDR3 reads CASTQLAVGVTEAFF. CDR3 DNA sequence: TGTGCCAGCACCCAACTGGCTGTCGGGGTCACTGAAGCTTTCTTT.

This clone was recorded once. The CDR3 spells CASSSRGRRSYNEQFF. As DNA, the CDR3 is TGTGCCAGCAGCTCCAGGGGGCGCCGATCCTACAATGAGCAGTTCTTC. The rearrangement links TRBV7-9 to TRBJ2-1; 8 bases fit TRBD1. CDR1 SEHNR and CDR2 FQNEAQ come from the germline V gene (reference sequence). V dropped 4 bases and J dropped 1; count of bases not matched to a gene: 6. CDR3 length equals 16 residues.